Listed below are T cell receptor beta chains from one sample, sequenced in a study of T-cell reconstitution after alpha-beta-depleted transplantation in children. TCRdb re-called the PCR reads with MiXCR, one entry per CDR3 protein. The profile covers almost 400,000 distinct CDR3 sequences, with 20% appearing a single time and 3.8% taken by the ten largest. This specimen consisted of PBMCs from the stem cell graft donor, obtained from the stem cell graft. Receptors originate from a human donor who donated a stem cell graft to a child with acute myeloid leukemia. Both conserved end residues are part of each CDR3. A D gene is named only where the DNA matches it firmly. The size of a clone is reported for some rows only, either as once, few or many, or as a class for expanded clones.

D,size,J,V,CDR3,DNA
TRBD2,NA,TRBJ2-6,TRBV24-1,CATSVASGSPGANVLTF,TGTGCCACCAGTGTTGCTAGCGGGAGTCCTGGGGCCAACGTCCTGACTTTC
NA,few,TRBJ2-5,TRBV12-3/TRBV12-4,CASSLGGGPVTQYF,TGTGCCAGCAGTTTAGGCGGAGGGCCGGTGACCCAGTACTTC
NA,NA,TRBJ2-1,TRBV20-1,CSARELVRFGEQFF,TGCAGTGCTAGAGAGTTAGTTAGGTTCGGTGAGCAGTTCTTC
TRBD2,NA,TRBJ2-7,TRBV5-1,CASSYAAGVRSYEQYF,TGCGCCAGCAGCTACGCGGCGGGAGTAAGGTCCTACGAGCAGTACTTC
NA,many,TRBJ2-3,TRBV29-1,CSVEVSRNTQYF,TGCAGCGTTGAAGTTTCTAGGAATACGCAGTATTTT
TRBD2,few,TRBJ2-3,TRBV20-1,CSARVLLAADPAADTQYF,TGCAGTGCTAGAGTCCTTCTAGCGGCGGATCCAGCGGCAGATACGCAGTATTTT
NA,NA,TRBJ2-1,TRBV11-2,CASSFFREGPYNEQFF,TGTGCCAGCAGCTTTTTCAGAGAGGGCCCCTACAATGAGCAGTTCTTC
NA,NA,TRBJ1-5,TRBV6-5,CASTQLGQANQPQHF,TGTGCCAGCACCCAACTGGGACAAGCTAATCAGCCCCAGCATTTT
NA,few,TRBJ2-3,TRBV11-2,CASSHRRLTDTQYF,TGTGCCAGCAGTCACAGGAGACTTACAGATACGCAGTATTTT
NA,few,TRBJ2-1,TRBV5-1,CASSSMVEGREQFF,TGCGCCAGCAGCTCAATGGTCGAGGGTCGTGAGCAGTTCTTC
NA,many,TRBJ2-1,TRBV15,CATSMRGINEQFF,TGTGCCACCAGCATGAGGGGCATCAATGAGCAGTTCTTC
NA,few,TRBJ1-4,TRBV5-6,CASSYLDRDEKLFF,TGTGCCAGCAGCTATCTAGATAGGGACGAAAAACTGTTTTTT
TRBD2,many,TRBJ2-1,TRBV24-1,CATSDATSGSYNEQFF,TGTGCCACCAGTGATGCGACTAGCGGGAGCTACAATGAGCAGTTCTTC
TRBD1,NA,TRBJ1-3,TRBV5-1,CASSLGGMGNTIYF,TGCGCCAGCAGCTTAGGGGGCATGGGAAACACCATATATTTT
NA,many,TRBJ1-5,TRBV5-1,CASSRTGQPNQPQHF,TGCGCCAGCAGTCGAACCGGACAGCCTAATCAGCCCCAGCATTTT
TRBD2,few,TRBJ2-2,TRBV29-1,CTGGEGTGELFF,TGCACCGGGGGGGAGGGCACCGGGGAGCTGTTTTTT
TRBD2,many,TRBJ2-7,TRBV20-1,CSARPPSGSRKEQYF,TGCAGTGCTAGACCCCCTAGCGGGAGTCGGAAAGAGCAGTACTTC
NA,NA,TRBJ1-4,TRBV5-1,CASSFIAGEDEKLFF,TGCGCCAGCAGCTTCATCGCAGGGGAGGATGAAAAACTGTTTTTT
NA,many,TRBJ2-1,TRBV2,CASNMEVYNEQFF,TGTGCCAGCAATATGGAGGTCTACAATGAGCAGTTCTTC
NA,NA,TRBJ2-7,TRBV12-3/TRBV12-4,CASSYRNNYEQYF,TGTGCCAGCAGTTACCGAAACAACTACGAGCAGTACTTC
NA,NA,TRBJ1-2,TRBV6-5,CASSYSVGHDGYTF,TGTGCCAGCAGTTACTCCGTCGGACACGATGGCTACACCTTC
NA,few,TRBJ2-7,TRBV29-1,CSVEDFGAAGRQYF,TGCAGCGTTGAAGATTTTGGGGCGGCGGGGCGGCAGTACTTC
NA,NA,TRBJ1-6,TRBV6-1,CASSDLDREVHF,TGTGCCAGCAGTGATCTCGACCGGGAGGTCCACTTT
NA,many,TRBJ1-5,TRBV20-1,CSAHRDKNQPQHF,TGCAGTGCTCACCGGGACAAGAATCAGCCCCAGCATTTT
NA,many,TRBJ2-7,TRBV29-1,CSVEADTYEQYF,TGCAGCGTTGAAGCGGATACCTACGAGCAGTACTTC
NA,NA,TRBJ2-5,TRBV28,CASSFNTVTGETQYF,TGTGCCAGCAGTTTTAATACGGTGACGGGAGAGACCCAGTACTTC
NA,once,TRBJ1-5,TRBV4-3,CASSQEGRVNQPQHF,TGCGCCAGCAGCCAAGAAGGACGGGTGAATCAGCCCCAGCATTTT
NA,few,TRBJ2-3,TRBV29-1,CSAPPRGSTDTQYF,TGCAGCGCACCCCCTCGGGGGAGCACAGATACGCAGTATTTT
NA,few,TRBJ1-1,TRBV10-2,CVVSGTATEAFF,TGCGTCGTAAGCGGGACGGCCACTGAAGCTTTCTTT
NA,many,TRBJ2-3,TRBV10-3,CAISEGNPDTQYF,TGTGCCATCAGTGAGGGGAATCCAGATACGCAGTATTTT
TRBD2,few,TRBJ2-7,TRBV29-1,CSVEDQGRGGSYEQYF,TGCAGCGTTGAAGATCAAGGGCGGGGGGGGTCCTACGAGCAGTACTTC
NA,few,TRBJ2-1,TRBV12-3/TRBV12-4,CASSFTFLNEQFF,TGTGCCAGCAGTTTCACCTTCCTCAATGAGCAGTTCTTC
NA,many,TRBJ2-3,TRBV10-3,CAISESNDAIRTDTQYF,TGTGCCATCAGTGAGTCGAACGATGCTATACGCACAGATACGCAGTATTTT
TRBD1,NA,TRBJ2-7,TRBV5-1,CASSVGQGKYEQYF,TGCGCCAGCAGCGTTGGACAGGGAAAATACGAGCAGTACTTC
NA,few,TRBJ2-3,TRBV5-1,CASSFRHPQTDTQYF,TGCGCCAGCAGCTTCCGACATCCTCAAACAGATACGCAGTATTTT
TRBD2,NA,TRBJ2-7,TRBV10-2,CASSETSGRIYEQYF,TGCGCCAGCAGTGAGACTAGCGGGAGGATCTACGAGCAGTACTTC
TRBD1,NA,TRBJ1-1,TRBV7-2,CASSVRDRDTEAFF,TGTGCCAGCAGCGTCCGGGACAGGGACACTGAAGCTTTCTTT
NA,NA,TRBJ2-1,TRBV4-1,CASSQDGAAVSYNEQFF,TGCGCCAGCAGCCAAGATGGGGCAGCGGTCTCCTACAATGAGCAGTTCTTC
TRBD2,NA,TRBJ2-5,TRBV2,CASSAGGGETQYF,TGTGCCAGCAGTGCTGGGGGGGGAGAGACCCAGTACTTC
NA,NA,TRBJ2-1,TRBV7-8,CASSLAPSGSRYYNEQFF,TGTGCCAGCAGCTTAGCCCCCTCCGGGAGTCGGTATTACAATGAGCAGTTCTTC
NA,many,TRBJ2-5,TRBV20-1,CSARAGGMDQWETQYF,TGCAGTGCTAGAGCAGGGGGGATGGACCAGTGGGAGACCCAGTACTTC
TRBD1,few,TRBJ1-1,TRBV12-3/TRBV12-4,CASTPPRQGRNTEAFF,TGTGCCAGCACCCCCCCCAGACAGGGAAGGAACACTGAAGCTTTCTTT
TRBD1,few,TRBJ2-7,TRBV6-1,CASSRGTGSSRLYEQYF,TGTGCCAGCAGCCGCGGGACAGGGTCGTCGAGGTTGTACGAGCAGTACTTC
NA,few,TRBJ1-1,TRBV18,CASSPTAMNTEAFF,TGTGCCAGCTCACCAACAGCTATGAACACTGAAGCTTTCTTT
NA,many,TRBJ2-4,TRBV12-3/TRBV12-4,CASSLRDNINIQYF,TGTGCCAGCAGTTTAAGGGACAATATTAACATTCAGTACTTC
NA,NA,TRBJ2-5,TRBV28,CAEGVGETQYF,TGTGCCGAGGGTGTGGGAGAGACCCAGTACTTC
NA,NA,TRBJ1-3,TRBV12-3/TRBV12-4,CASSLRRSSGNTIYF,TGTGCCAGCAGTTTACGACGTAGCTCTGGAAACACCATATATTTT
NA,few,TRBJ2-3,TRBV4-2,CASSARSPTDTQYF,TGTGCCAGCAGCGCTAGGAGCCCCACAGATACGCAGTATTTT
NA,NA,TRBJ1-4,TRBV20-1,CSARNRIEIEKLFF,TGCAGTGCTAGAAACAGAATAGAAATTGAAAAACTGTTTTTT
NA,NA,TRBJ2-3,TRBV2,CASSRSGPSTDTQYF,TGTGCCAGCAGTAGAAGTGGTCCTAGCACAGATACGCAGTATTTT
NA,NA,TRBJ2-7,TRBV12-3/TRBV12-4,CASSLMAGSYEQYF,TGTGCCAGCAGTTTAATGGCGGGGTCCTACGAGCAGTACTTC
NA,NA,TRBJ2-5,TRBV20-1,CSATTASAGTQYF,TGCAGTGCAACCACGGCCTCCGCAGGGACCCAGTACTTC